The subject of this entry is one TCR beta chain. One junction end does not reproduce the germline sequence, and a read error may be involved. Using immunoSEQ multiplex PCR, the repertoire was profiled, and TCRdb retains in-frame clones only, with some absent. The repertoire holds 55,000 to 75,000 clones, with 90% to 95% as singletons. Germline V gene lookup returns CDR1 MNHNS and CDR2 SASEGT. The CDR3 consists of 14 residues. This record comes from a study of T cell changes during pregnancy in multiple sclerosis. This clonotype originated in a female donor in good health, enrolled as a control in a pregnancy study. The sample was peripheral blood, taken after pregnancy. This chain uses TRBV6-1 with TRBJ1-1; 7 nucleotides agree with TRBD1. Written as DNA, the CDR3 is TGTGCCAGCAGGGAAGGACAGGTGAACACTGAAGCTTTCTTT. It is translated as CASREGQVNTEAFF.